These 26 T cell receptor beta chains came from one sample sequenced in a study of blood T cell repertoires in COVID-19. The repertoire was sequenced with immunoSEQ multiplex PCR; TCRdb's copy has only in-frame clones and lacks some. The sample includes some 180,000 clones, about 70% of them seen just once. Sequencing used peripheral blood. The receptor set was obtained from a woman in her 50s with active or convalescent COVID-19.

This clone appeared many times. The CDR3 protein is CASSLGLAPPDEQYF. For the CDR3, the DNA is TGTGCCAGTAGTTTGGGACTAGCGCCGCCTGACGAGCAGTACTTC. The gene calls are TRBV19 and TRBJ2-7; TRBD2 agrees at 10 bases. CDR1 is LNHDA, CDR2 SQIVND, per germline (reference sequence). The CDR3 is 15 amino acids. Trimming cost V 5 bases and J 5 bases; bases outside gene matches: 9.

The chain is built from TRBV30 and TRBJ1-3; 7 bases are a match to TRBD1. CDR1 and CDR2 from the germline V gene are GTSNPN and SVGIG (reference sequence). V dropped 2 bases and J dropped 0; count of bases not matched to a gene: 4. The CDR3 length is 15 residues. The chain's CDR3 is CAWSRTGDSGNTIYF. For the CDR3, the DNA is TGTGCCTGGAGTCGGACAGGCGACTCTGGAAACACCATATATTTT.

The chain employs TRBV6-5 and TRBJ1-1, with 7 bases lining up with TRBD1. The trim removed 7 bases at V and 4 bases at J, leaving 12 bases unmatched. CDR1 and CDR2 (germline): MNHEY, SVGAGI. The CDR3 runs 15 residues. This CDR3 is CASTPAGRGVTEAFF. CDR3 nucleotides: TGTGCCAGCACCCCGGCGGGCAGGGGGGTCACTGAAGCTTTCTTT.

V usage is TRBV11-2 and J usage is TRBJ1-1; D gene unclear. Germline V gene sequence: CDR1 SGHAT, CDR2 FQNNGV. CDR3 length: 15 residues. Trimming cost V 5 bases and J 1 base, with 14 bases left between them. The DNA for the CDR3 is TGTGCCAGCAGCCCACTCAGTAGCAGGAACACTGAAGCTTTCTTT. Protein: CASSPLSSRNTEAFF.

The chain joins TRBV15 to TRBJ2-4, with D possibly TRBD1 on 5 matching bases. The V gene's germline CDR1 is LNHNV and CDR2 YYDKDF (reference sequence). Trimming removed 1 base at V and 3 bases at J, with 16 bases between. CDR3 length: 17 amino acids. The CDR3 DNA sequence: TGTGCCACCAGCAGAGTACGGGCAGGGCTGGGCAAAAACATTCAGTACTTC. This translates into CATSRVRAGLGKNIQYF.

V and J are TRBV25-1 and TRBJ1-6, with TRBD1 matching 8 bases. The V gene end was trimmed by 1 base and the J gene end by 10 bases; junction bases not matched to a gene: 6. CDR3 size: 15 residues. The germline CDR1 and CDR2 sequences are MGHDK and SYGVNS. The CDR3 nucleotides read TGTGCCAGCAGTGAATGGGCAGGGGGCGAATCACCCCTCCACTTT. Translating gives CASSEWAGGESPLHF.

The chain's CDR3 is CSAGASGSTDTQYF. In DNA form, the CDR3 reads TGCAGTGCTGGTGCCAGCGGGAGCACAGATACGCAGTATTTT. This chain connects TRBV20-1 to TRBJ2-3; D is possibly TRBD2 (6 bases). Germline CDR1 and CDR2: DFQATT and SNEGSKA (reference sequence). The CDR3 extends over 14 amino acids. The V end was cut by 5 bases, the J end by 0 bases, with 12 bases between.

This rearrangement joins TRBV27 to TRBJ2-2; 7 positions match TRBD1. The CDR3 has 14 residues. Germline V gene lookup returns CDR1 MNHEY and CDR2 SMNVEV (reference sequence). V trimming: 2 bases; J trimming: 10 bases; junction bases outside the gene matches: 7. The CDR3 DNA reads as TGTGCCAGCAGTTTACACGGACAGGTCCAGGAGCTGTTTTTT. It is translated as CASSLHGQVQELFF.

This sequence joins TRBV28 and TRBJ2-5; 7 positions match TRBD1. Germline CDR1 and CDR2: MDHEN and SYDVKM. The J segment lost 4 bases and the V segment lost 1 base, leaving 0 bases of the junction unmatched. The CDR3 contains 13 residues. The CDR3 is CASSLSGGETQYF. CDR3 nucleotide sequence: TGTGCCAGCAGTTTATCAGGGGGAGAGACCCAGTACTTC.

This rearrangement joins TRBV5-5 to TRBJ1-2, with 8 bases matching TRBD1. Germline CDR1 and CDR2: SGHKS and YYEKEE (reference sequence). V lost 5 bases to trimming and J lost 4 bases; unmatched junction nucleotides: 10. This CDR3 comprises 15 residues. CDR3 sequence: CASRKLGTGGYGYTF. The CDR3 DNA is TGTGCCAGCAGAAAACTCGGTACAGGGGGCTATGGCTACACCTTC.

The chain is built from TRBV7-8 and TRBJ1-1; 7 bases map to TRBD1. CDR3 size: 15 residues. V lost 5 bases to trimming and J lost 1 base; unmatched junction nucleotides: 7. The germline V gene has CDR1 SGHVS and CDR2 FQNEAQ. CDR3: CASSPRQGWNTEAFF. Here the CDR3 DNA reads TGTGCCAGCAGCCCACGACAGGGCTGGAACACTGAAGCTTTCTTT.

V usage is TRBV5-5 and J usage is TRBJ1-2; TRBD1 matches 7 bases. Trimming at V came to 2 bases and at J to 2 bases, leaving 9 bases not matched to a gene. Germline V gene data show CDR1 as SGHKS and CDR2 as YYEKEE (reference sequence). The CDR3 runs to 16 residues. This CDR3 is CASSFEVLTGNYGYTF. CDR3 DNA sequence: TGTGCCAGCAGCTTTGAAGTCTTGACAGGGAACTATGGCTACACCTTC. The whole variable domain, remainder taken from reference TRBV5-5 and TRBJ1-2, is DAGVTQSPTHLIKTRGQQVTLRCSPISGHKSVSWYQQVLGQGPQFIFQYYEKEERGRGNFPDRFSARQFPNYSSELNVNALLLGDSALYLCASSFEVLTGNYGYTFGSGTRLTVV.

The gene calls are TRBV30 and TRBJ1-4; no clear D gene. This CDR3 contains 15 residues. V was clipped by 2 bases and J by 5 bases, with 15 bases between them. Per the germline V gene, CDR1 is GTSNPN and CDR2 is SVGIG (reference sequence). The CDR3 reads CAWSLPGRRNEKLFF. CDR3 sequence (DNA): TGTGCCTGGAGTCTCCCTGGGAGGAGGAATGAAAAACTGTTTTTT.

The gene calls are TRBV6-1 and TRBJ2-7; the D gene is possibly TRBD2 (5 bases). CDR3 size: 14 residues. Between the trimmed V and J ends, which lost 2 bases and 3 bases, there was a span of 11 bases. The germline V gene encodes CDR1 MNHNS and CDR2 SASEGT. Here the CDR3 reads CASSERAGGYEQYF. The CDR3 bases are TGTGCCAGCAGTGAACGCGCCGGAGGCTACGAGCAGTACTTC.

The genes are TRBV19 and TRBJ2-1; D not certain. V dropped 5 bases and J dropped 6 bases, with 11 bases sitting between them. The CDR3 totals 13 residues. Germline V CDR1 and CDR2: LNHDA, SQIVND (reference sequence). The CDR3 DNA follows: TGTGCCAGTAGTGGGTCCCGAGGCAATGAGCAGTTCTTC. It yields the protein CASSGSRGNEQFF. Supplemented by reference TRBV19 and TRBJ2-1, the full variable domain reads DGGITQSPKYLFRKEGQNVTLSCEQNLNHDAMYWYRQDPGQGLRLIYYSQIVNDFQKGDIAEGYSVSREKKESFPLTVTSAQKNPTAFYLCASSGSRGNEQFFGPGTRLTVL.

The chain is built from TRBV2 and TRBJ1-1; TRBD1 matches at 8 bases. The CDR3 has 15 amino acids. J lost 4 bases, V lost 8 bases, and 12 bases had no gene match. Germline V gives CDR1 SNHLY, CDR2 FYNNEI. CDR3 residues: CASLRGQSPRTEAFF. The CDR3 region has the DNA TGTGCCAGCCTCAGGGGGCAATCCCCTCGCACTGAAGCTTTCTTT. Supplemented by reference TRBV2 and TRBJ1-1, the full variable domain reads EPEVTQTPSHQVTQMGQEVILRCVPISNHLYFYWYRQILGQKVEFLVSFYNNEISEKSEIFDDQFSVERPDGSNFTLKIRSTKLEDSAMYFCASLRGQSPRTEAFFGQGTRLTVV.

The rearrangement joins TRBV7-3 to TRBJ2-5, with 9 bases matching TRBD2. The CDR3 extends over 15 amino acids. CDR1 is SGHTA and CDR2 is FQGTGA in the germline V gene. The V gene end was trimmed by 0 bases and the J gene end by 7 bases; junction bases not matched to a gene: 6. The CDR3 bases are TGTGCCAGCAGCTTAACTAGCGGGGGCTGGGGGACCCAGTACTTC. Residues: CASSLTSGGWGTQYF.

There are a few counts of this clone. The rearrangement uses TRBV6-2 or TRBV6-3 and TRBJ2-1, with 9 bases matching TRBD2. CDR1 is MNHEY and CDR2 is SVGEGT in the germline V gene. The CDR3 is made up of 17 amino acids. J gave up 4 bases and V 0 bases, and 7 bases lay outside the gene matches. Here the CDR3 reads CASSYSPGLADYNEQFF. Written as DNA, the CDR3 is TGTGCCAGCAGTTACTCGCCGGGACTAGCCGATTACAATGAGCAGTTCTTC.

This clone was recorded a few times. The V and J genes are TRBV2 and TRBJ2-5, with D perhaps TRBD1 (6 bases). V was pared by 8 bases and J by 0 bases, with 7 bases between. CDR3 length: 12 residues. The germline V gene encodes CDR1 SNHLY and CDR2 FYNNEI. The CDR3 DNA reads as TGTGCCAGCCGGGACAACCAAGAGACCCAGTACTTC. It translates to CASRDNQETQYF.

The rearrangement links TRBV28 to TRBJ1-4; no firm D call. In germline, CDR1 is MDHEN, CDR2 SYDVKM. The CDR3 runs to 12 residues. V lost 5 bases to trimming and J lost 8 bases, with 9 bases between them. CDR3 nucleotide sequence: TGTGCCAGCAGTCTCTCCGCGGAAAAACTGTTTTTT. It translates to CASSLSAEKLFF.

This clone appeared a few times. The sample holds other DNA sequences that translate to the same CDR3. The rearrangement links TRBV3-1 (or the pseudogene TRBV3-2) to TRBJ1-5; TRBD1 matches at 8 bases. Germline loops: CDR1 LGHDT, CDR2 YNNKEL (reference sequence). The CDR3 totals 14 residues. The ends lost 4 bases at V and 5 bases at J; junction bases unmatched: 4. The CDR3 protein is CASSLGQGDQPQHF. The CDR3 region has the DNA TGTGCCAGCAGCCTCGGACAGGGAGATCAGCCCCAGCATTTT.

The chain couples TRBV30 to TRBJ1-6; TRBD1 is a possible D gene (5 bases). Per germline, CDR1 GTSNPN and CDR2 SVGIG (reference sequence). Trimming took off 3 bases at V and 9 bases at J, with 9 bases between the two ends. CDR3 length equals 12 residues. CDR3 loop: CAWSVTASPLHF. The CDR3 region has the DNA TGTGCCTGGAGCGTGACAGCTTCACCCCTCCACTTT. Full variable domain (outside the CDR3, taken from reference TRBV30 and TRBJ1-6): SQTIHQWPATLVQPVGSPLSLECTVEGTSNPNLYWYRQAAGRGLQLLFYSVGIGQISSEVPQNLSASRPQDRQFILSSKKLLLSDSGFYLCAWSVTASPLHFGNGTRLTVT.

This rearrangement joins TRBV11-2 to TRBJ1-2; D remains unclear. With 0 bases removed from V and 2 bases from J, the gap between germline ends came to 10 bases. Germline CDR1 and CDR2: SGHAT and FQNNGV. The CDR3 has 15 residues. Here the CDR3 reads CASSLDAGGNYGYTF. The CDR3 DNA reads as TGTGCCAGCAGCTTAGATGCAGGTGGAAACTATGGCTACACCTTC.

V and J are TRBV19 and TRBJ1-1, with 10 positions matching TRBD1. This CDR3 has 15 residues. Germline V lookup: CDR1 LNHDA, CDR2 SQIVND (reference sequence). Unmatched junction bases numbered 7, after V lost 1 base and J lost 8 bases. CDR3 bases: TGTGCCAGTAGTATAGGGGGACAGGGGCTCCAAGAAGCTTTCTTT. This codes for CASSIGGQGLQEAFF.

This chain joins TRBV1 and TRBJ2-3; TRBD2 was called by the table and not checked on the DNA. TRBV1 represents a pseudogene. The CDR3 contains 21 residues. The chain's CDR3 is CTSSQETSAGTSGGVTDTQYF. DNA for the CDR3: TGCACCAGCAGCCAAGAGACGTCGGCCGGGACTAGCGGGGGAGTCACAGATACGCAGTATTTT.

The chain combines TRBV5-6 with TRBJ1-1, with D perhaps TRBD1 (5 bases). Trimming pared 2 bases from V and 1 base from J, leaving 9 bases between. This CDR3 is 14 amino acids long. From germline, CDR1 is SGHDT and CDR2 YYEEEE. CDR3 loop: CASSFGQKNTEAFF. For the CDR3, the DNA is TGTGCCAGCAGCTTTGGACAAAAGAACACTGAAGCTTTCTTT.